This TCR beta chain was sequenced for a study of T cell repertoires in cytomegalovirus infection (dated by TCRdb to about 2019). Concerning the study at large: Peptide stimulations targeted recently identified HLA-C-restricted CMV epitopes, whose presentation resists viral immunomodulation, together with well-studied HLA-B-restricted epitopes. Donor HLA type was relevant to the analysis, as public TCR beta signatures indicated carriage of CMV infection together with the matching HLA type.

General conclusions and limits of the study: Carriers of CMV infection plus the relevant HLA type were discriminated by the cumulative frequency of public TCR beta family members in the study cohort and in an independent roughly 320-donor cohort. The ex vivo response was dominated by HLA-C-restricted CMV-specific TCR beta clonotypes, which also provided the single most frequent clonotype in two of eight donors.

Instrument on record: Illumina HiSeq 1500. Starting from the raw public reads, TCRdb applied fastp trimming at Q25, assembled clones with MiXCR and retained in-frame beta chains. Rows with a matching CDR3 protein are joined into one entry that keeps the most common DNA and genes. The sample contains roughly 990,000 distinct CDR3 sequences, around a third of them found a single time. The ten largest clones add up to roughly 13% of the sample. Comment on this clonotype: The antigen it recognizes is unknown. Base-call qualities are not available, and no considerably larger clone is one nucleotide away.

In light of the paper, this sample's treatment or condition label describes: in vitro stimulation with specific CMV peptide epitopes to enrich CMV-specific T cells. The TCR originated in a human donor in good health (CMV status not recorded). Some clones in this sample may be carry-over from other donors' samples. The starting material was cultured CD8+ T cells from PBMCs, obtained from culture after CMV antigen stimulation.

In nucleotides, the sequence is TGTGCCAGCAGCTTGATTCGGAGGGAGCAAGAGACCCAGTACTTC. The resulting protein is CASSLIRREQETQYF. The receptor chain draws on TRBV7-9 and TRBJ2-5, and the D gene may be TRBD2, 6 bases matching. The germline V gene (reference sequence) gives CDR1 as SEHNR and CDR2 as FQNEAQ. The CDR3 runs 15 residues from the cysteine to the phenylalanine. CDR3 DNA only is kept here, 45 bases in frame from base 1. Between the V and J ends, shortened by 3 bases and 2 bases respectively, the junction contains 13 bases.